This T cell receptor (beta chain) emerged from a study of vaccination effects on CD4 cells after COVID-19. A word on this clone: Its specificity is unknown.

It was after around eleven days of culture that CD4+ T cells were isolated. Participants were vaccinated with two doses of either the BNT162b2 or mRNA-1273 vaccine. With 6 bases clipped from V and 6 bases from J, the junction kept 10 bases outside the gene matches. The CDR3 runs 14 residues. Germline CDR1 and CDR2: LGHDT and YNNKEL (reference sequence). Measured with immunoSEQ multiplex PCR; TCRdb has only the in-frame clones, and not every one. Seen here are 57,000 or so clones, about four fifths observed once, and the top ten hold around 4%. The sequences come from CD4+ T cells from PBMCs cultured without peptide, collected after COVID-19 vaccination. The chain is built from TRBV3-1 (or the pseudogene TRBV3-2) and TRBJ2-7; 8 positions match TRBD2. This sequence originates from a human donor who received a COVID-19 vaccine. The CDR3 coding sequence is TGTGCCAGCAGATCAGCGGGAGTTGGGTTCGAGCAGTACTTC. Translating it yields CASRSAGVGFEQYF.